This TCR beta chain was recovered during a study of T cell responses to AZD1222 COVID-19 vaccine. Data came from immunoSEQ multiplex PCR; TCRdb stores just in-frame clones and leaves some out. The table lists approximately 64,000 clones, 85% to 95% of them singletons. With 2 bases clipped from V and 8 bases from J, the junction kept 13 bases outside the gene matches. Germline loops: CDR1 MNHEY, CDR2 SMNVEV (reference sequence). The CDR3 extends over 17 amino acids. The clonotype comes from an adult who received the MenACWY meningococcal vaccine as a control. This chain links TRBV27 with TRBJ2-3, with 10 positions matching TRBD2. The sequencing used peripheral blood, collected 28 days after the second dose of the MenACWY control vaccine. The CDR3 loop reads CASSLIVTSGTPITQYF. CDR3 sequence (DNA): TGTGCCAGCAGTTTAATAGTAACTAGCGGGACACCAATTACGCAGTATTTT.